The TCR beta chain described here comes from a study of OX40 agonist ivuxolimab in advanced cancers. Study-level information: Melanoma, hepatocellular carcinoma, head and neck or renal cell cancer occurred in dose-escalation patients.

Findings of the study overall: Dose levels from 0.1 to 3.0 mg/kg saw CD4+ and CD8+ blood T cells expand clonally by week 6. Several nonresponders also turned out to have low normalized T-cell clonal expansion.

The table came from immunoSEQ multiplex PCR; TCRdb's copy has only in-frame clones and leaves some out. In the table there are about 75,000 clones, around 90% of which are singletons. This clone was counted once. Its target is not known. The CDR3 covers 16 residues. In germline, CDR1 is LNHDA, CDR2 SQIVND (reference sequence). With 4 bases removed from V and 2 bases from J, the gap between germline ends came to 15 bases. This clonotype originated in an adult with an advanced solid tumor such as melanoma, head and neck, liver or kidney cancer. The V gene is TRBV19, the J gene TRBJ1-5; the D gene is possibly TRBD1 (6 bases). Source: CD4+ or CD8+ T cells sorted from blood, taken in a trial of the OX40 agonist ivuxolimab. The CDR3 sequence is CASSTSGGSGNQPQHF. The CDR3, as DNA: TGTGCCAGTAGTACCAGCGGGGGCTCGGGCAATCAGCCCCAGCATTTT.